The entry below describes one TCR beta chain. Its cognate antigen has yet to be identified. No base quality values were provided; no much bigger clone lies one nucleotide off. This sample is drawn from a study of a mutant IDH1 vaccine in newly diagnosed glioma (dated by TCRdb to the early 2020s). Notes on the research overall: Patients were given eight vaccinations, in weeks 1, 3, 5, 7, 11, 15, 19 and 23, which matched visits V03 through V10. Vaccination started 4-6 weeks after radiotherapy alone, or was given together with temozolomide cycles in the groups whose treatment included chemotherapy. Of the approximately 34 treated patients, approximately 62% were male and around 38% were female, and a mean age of roughly 37 years was recorded. Before enrollment, patients had received standard therapy of radiotherapy alone, temozolomide alone, or radiochemotherapy with temozolomide; most received the combination. Peripheral blood was collected at six visits: V03 (baseline), V05, V07, V10, V12 and V13. For exploratory analyses, fewer than 30 treated patients had longitudinal TCRB deep sequencing done wherever samples were available. On the study overall, not on this receptor specifically: It was noted by the authors that analyses of patient blood samples could not be reproduced owing to sample limitations. Immune responses induced by the vaccine were seen in around 93% of patients across multiple MHC alleles. Pseudoprogression appeared unrelated to alterations in the top peripheral T cell clonotypes detected by TCRB sequencing. PBMC samples for TCRB deep sequencing were selected based on availability.

As encoded in the germline V gene, CDR1 is MDHEN while CDR2 is SYDVKM. Trimming removed 6 bases from V and 1 base from J, leaving 16 bases between the germline ends. The CDR3 spans 15 residues, from the cysteine through the phenylalanine. Only the CDR3 part of the read is kept: 45 bases, read in frame from the first base. This sample's time point label indicates: week 5, during vaccination. A 20-mer mutant IDH1 peptide at 300 micrograms in Montanide made up each vaccine dose, which was injected subcutaneously together with topical imiquimod. Donors had newly diagnosed WHO grade 3 or 4 IDH1-mutant astrocytomas with loss of nuclear ATRX. The samples were drawn from NOA16, a multicentre, single-arm, open-label phase I trial in Germany that tested a mutant IDH1 peptide vaccine in humans for the first time. Genomic DNA for TCRB sequencing was extracted from EDTA blood using the DNeasy Blood and Tissue Kit.

Library creation used the immunoSEQ multiplex PCR assay. Rearranged TCR beta chain sequences were amplified using the hsTCRB Kit according to the manufacturer's protocol. An Illumina MiSeq was used to sequence the TCRB libraries. On the study's bioinformatics: Demultiplexing, trimming and gene mapping were performed with the kit vendor's proprietary platform. TCRdb holds this immuneACCESS table with in-frame rearrangements only. Some clones are missing; in checked studies, unresolved V genes explain under half, and the rest has no known cause. V, J and clone size were drawn from that table, and D and trimming were deduced from the DNA. The sample table lists around 49,000 clones, roughly 78% of them with a count of one. In total, the top ten clones hold around 5.3% of the sample.

The chain uses TRBV28 and TRBJ2-7; the D gene is perhaps TRBD2, from 6 matching bases. The clonotype originates from a man between 50 and 59 years old with glioma. The sequenced sample was PBMCs, obtained from a glioma patient whose treatment included an IDH1 peptide vaccine. For the CDR3, the sequence is CASRQPGDFSYEQYF. The sequence in DNA is TGTGCCAGCAGACAACCGGGGGATTTTTCCTACGAGCAGTACTTC.